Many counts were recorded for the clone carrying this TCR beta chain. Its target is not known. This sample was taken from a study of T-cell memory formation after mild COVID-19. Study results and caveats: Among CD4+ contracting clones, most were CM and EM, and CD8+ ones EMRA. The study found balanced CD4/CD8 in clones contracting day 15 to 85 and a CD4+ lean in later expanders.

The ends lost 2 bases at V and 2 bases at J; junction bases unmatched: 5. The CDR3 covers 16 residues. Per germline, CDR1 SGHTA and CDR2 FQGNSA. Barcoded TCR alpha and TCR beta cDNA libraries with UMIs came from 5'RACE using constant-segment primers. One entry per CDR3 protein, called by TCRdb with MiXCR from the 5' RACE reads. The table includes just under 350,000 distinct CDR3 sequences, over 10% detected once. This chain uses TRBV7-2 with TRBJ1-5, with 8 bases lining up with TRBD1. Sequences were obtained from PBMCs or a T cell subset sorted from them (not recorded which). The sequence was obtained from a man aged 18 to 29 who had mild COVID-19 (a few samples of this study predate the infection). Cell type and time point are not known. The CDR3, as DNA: TGTGCCAGCAGCTTACAGGGGGCTAGCGGCAATCAGCCCCAGCATTTT. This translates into CASSLQGASGNQPQHF.